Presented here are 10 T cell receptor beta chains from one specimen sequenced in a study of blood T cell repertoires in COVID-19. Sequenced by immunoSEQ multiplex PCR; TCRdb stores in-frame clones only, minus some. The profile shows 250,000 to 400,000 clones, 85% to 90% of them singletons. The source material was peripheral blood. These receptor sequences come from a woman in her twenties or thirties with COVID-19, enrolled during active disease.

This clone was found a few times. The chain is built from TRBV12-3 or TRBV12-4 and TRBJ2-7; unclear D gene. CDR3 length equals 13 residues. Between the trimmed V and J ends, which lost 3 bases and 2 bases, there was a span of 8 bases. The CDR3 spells CASSFDITYEQYF. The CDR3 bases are TGTGCCAGCAGTTTCGACATCACCTACGAGCAGTACTTC.

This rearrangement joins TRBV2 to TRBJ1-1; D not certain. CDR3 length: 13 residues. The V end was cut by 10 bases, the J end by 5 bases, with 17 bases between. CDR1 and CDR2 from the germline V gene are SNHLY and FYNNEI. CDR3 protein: CATLSGLRTEAFF. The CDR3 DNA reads TGTGCCACCTTGTCTGGACTGAGGACTGAAGCTTTCTTT.

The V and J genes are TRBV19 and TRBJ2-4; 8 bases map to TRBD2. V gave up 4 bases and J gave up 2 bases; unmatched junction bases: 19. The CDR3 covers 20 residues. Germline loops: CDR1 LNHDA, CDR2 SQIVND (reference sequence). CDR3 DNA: TGTGCCAGTAGTAGGTCCCTTGCGGGAGGCCTTTCCGGATCCAAAAACATTCAGTACTTC. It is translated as CASSRSLAGGLSGSKNIQYF.

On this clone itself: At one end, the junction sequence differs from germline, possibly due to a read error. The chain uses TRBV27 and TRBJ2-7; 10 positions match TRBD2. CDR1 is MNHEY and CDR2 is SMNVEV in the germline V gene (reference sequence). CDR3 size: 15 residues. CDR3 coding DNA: TGTGCCAGCAGTTTACTTAGCGGGAGGCGGGACGAGCGGTACTTC. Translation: CASSLLSGRRDERYF.

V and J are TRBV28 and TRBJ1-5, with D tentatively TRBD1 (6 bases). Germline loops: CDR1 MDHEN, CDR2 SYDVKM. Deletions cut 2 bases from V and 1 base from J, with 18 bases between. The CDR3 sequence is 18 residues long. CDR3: CASSLLSQGRGSNQPQHF. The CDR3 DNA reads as TGTGCCAGCAGTTTACTGTCCCAGGGGAGGGGGAGCAATCAGCCCCAGCATTTT.

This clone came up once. As DNA, the CDR3 is TGTGCCAGCAGCTTAGCAGGGGGCGCGGACACCGGGGAGCTGTTTTTT. Encoded protein: CASSLAGGADTGELFF. The chain has TRBV11-2 and TRBJ2-2; the match to TRBD1 covers 8 bases. There are 16 residues in the CDR3. V dropped 1 base and J dropped 3; count of bases not matched to a gene: 4. CDR1 and CDR2 from the germline V gene are SGHAT and FQNNGV.

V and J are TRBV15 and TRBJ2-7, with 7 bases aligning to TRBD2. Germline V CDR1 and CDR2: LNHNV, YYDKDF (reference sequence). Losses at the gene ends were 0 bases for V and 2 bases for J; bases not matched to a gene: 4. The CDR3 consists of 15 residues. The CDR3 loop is CATSRDPGLTYEQYF. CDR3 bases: TGTGCCACCAGCAGAGACCCGGGACTAACCTACGAGCAGTACTTC.

DNA of the CDR3: TGCAGTGCTAGTGCCGGGACAGGGACCCAAGAGACCCAGTACTTC. Translation: CSASAGTGTQETQYF. J is TRBJ2-5 and V is TRBV20-1; 9 bases line up with TRBD1. In germline, CDR1 is DFQATT, CDR2 SNEGSKA (reference sequence). V was pared by 3 bases and J by 1 base, with 6 bases of the junction left unmatched. The length of the CDR3 is 15 residues.

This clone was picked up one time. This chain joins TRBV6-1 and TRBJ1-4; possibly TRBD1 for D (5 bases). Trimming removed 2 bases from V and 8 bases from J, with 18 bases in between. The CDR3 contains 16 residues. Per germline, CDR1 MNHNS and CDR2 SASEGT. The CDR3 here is CASSESLGQGGEKLFF. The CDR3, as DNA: TGTGCCAGCAGTGAAAGTTTGGGGCAGGGAGGAGAAAAACTGTTTTTT.

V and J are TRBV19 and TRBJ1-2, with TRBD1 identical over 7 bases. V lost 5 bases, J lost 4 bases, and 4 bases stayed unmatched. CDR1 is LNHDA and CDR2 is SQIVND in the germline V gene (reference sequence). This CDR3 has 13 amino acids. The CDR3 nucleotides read TGTGCCAGTAGTCGAAGGACAGGCTATGGCTACACCTTC. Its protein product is CASSRRTGYGYTF.